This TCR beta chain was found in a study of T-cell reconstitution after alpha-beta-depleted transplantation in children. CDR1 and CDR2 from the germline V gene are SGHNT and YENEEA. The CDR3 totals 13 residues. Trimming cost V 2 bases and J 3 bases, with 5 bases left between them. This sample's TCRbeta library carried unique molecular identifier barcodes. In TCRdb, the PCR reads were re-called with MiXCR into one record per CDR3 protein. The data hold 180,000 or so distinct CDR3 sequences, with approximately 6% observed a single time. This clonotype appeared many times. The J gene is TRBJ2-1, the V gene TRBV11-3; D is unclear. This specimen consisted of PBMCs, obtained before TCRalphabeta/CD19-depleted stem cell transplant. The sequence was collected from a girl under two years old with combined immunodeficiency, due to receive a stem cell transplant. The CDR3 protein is CASSLKYYNEQFF. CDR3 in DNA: TGTGCCAGCAGCTTAAAGTACTACAATGAGCAGTTCTTC.